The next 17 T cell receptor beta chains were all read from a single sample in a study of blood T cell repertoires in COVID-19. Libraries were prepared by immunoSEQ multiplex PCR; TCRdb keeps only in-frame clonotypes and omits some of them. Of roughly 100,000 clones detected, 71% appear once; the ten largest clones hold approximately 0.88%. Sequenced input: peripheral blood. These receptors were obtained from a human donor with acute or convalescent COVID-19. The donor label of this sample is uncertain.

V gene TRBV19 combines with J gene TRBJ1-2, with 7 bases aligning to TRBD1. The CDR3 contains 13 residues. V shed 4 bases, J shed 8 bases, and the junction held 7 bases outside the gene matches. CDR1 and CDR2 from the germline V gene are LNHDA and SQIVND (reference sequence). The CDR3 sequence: CASSTRQGKGYTF. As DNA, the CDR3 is TGTGCCAGTAGTACGCGACAGGGTAAGGGCTACACCTTC.

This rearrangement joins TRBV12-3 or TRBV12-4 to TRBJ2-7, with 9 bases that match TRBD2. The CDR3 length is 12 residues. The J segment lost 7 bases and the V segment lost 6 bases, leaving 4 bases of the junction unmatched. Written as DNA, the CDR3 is TGTGCCAGCAGCCTAGCGGGGAGAGAGCAGTACTTC. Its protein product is CASSLAGREQYF.

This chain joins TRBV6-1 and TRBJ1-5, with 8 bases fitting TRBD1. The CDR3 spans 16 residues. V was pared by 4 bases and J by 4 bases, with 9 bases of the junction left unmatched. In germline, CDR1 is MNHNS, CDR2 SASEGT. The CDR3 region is CASSGTTGAPNQPQHF. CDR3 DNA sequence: TGTGCCAGCAGTGGGACGACAGGGGCACCGAATCAGCCCCAGCATTTT.

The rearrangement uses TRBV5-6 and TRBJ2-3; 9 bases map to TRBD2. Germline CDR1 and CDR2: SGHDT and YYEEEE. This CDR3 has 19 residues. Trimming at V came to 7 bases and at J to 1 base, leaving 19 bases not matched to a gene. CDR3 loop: CASAREARGGLSGTDTQYF. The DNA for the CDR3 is TGTGCCAGCGCCCGGGAGGCGCGGGGGGGCCTCTCCGGCACAGATACGCAGTATTTT.

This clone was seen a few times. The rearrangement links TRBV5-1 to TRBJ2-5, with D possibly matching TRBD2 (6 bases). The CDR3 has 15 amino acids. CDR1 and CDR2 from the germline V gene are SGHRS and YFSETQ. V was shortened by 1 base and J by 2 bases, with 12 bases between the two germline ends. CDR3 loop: CASSLFRGLQETQYF. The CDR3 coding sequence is TGCGCCAGCAGCTTGTTTAGGGGACTGCAAGAGACCCAGTACTTC.

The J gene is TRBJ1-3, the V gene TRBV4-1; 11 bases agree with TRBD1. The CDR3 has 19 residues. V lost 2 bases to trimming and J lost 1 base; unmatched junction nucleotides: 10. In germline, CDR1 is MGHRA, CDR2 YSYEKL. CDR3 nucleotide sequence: TGCGCCAGCAGCCAATCCCCACGTGGACAGGGGGCATCTGGAAACACCATATATTTT. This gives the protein CASSQSPRGQGASGNTIYF.

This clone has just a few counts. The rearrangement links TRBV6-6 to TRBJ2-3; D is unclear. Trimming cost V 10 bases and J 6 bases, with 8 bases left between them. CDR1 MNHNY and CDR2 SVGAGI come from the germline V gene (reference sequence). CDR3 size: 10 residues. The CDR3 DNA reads TGTGCCACCATAGCTGATACGCAGTATTTT. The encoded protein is CATIADTQYF.

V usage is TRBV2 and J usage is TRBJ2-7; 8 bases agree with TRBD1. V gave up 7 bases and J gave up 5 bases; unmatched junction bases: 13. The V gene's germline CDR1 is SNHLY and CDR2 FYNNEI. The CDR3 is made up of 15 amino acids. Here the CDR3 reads CASTNPGQAIHEQYF. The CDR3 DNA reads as TGTGCCAGCACCAATCCGGGACAGGCCATCCACGAGCAGTACTTC.

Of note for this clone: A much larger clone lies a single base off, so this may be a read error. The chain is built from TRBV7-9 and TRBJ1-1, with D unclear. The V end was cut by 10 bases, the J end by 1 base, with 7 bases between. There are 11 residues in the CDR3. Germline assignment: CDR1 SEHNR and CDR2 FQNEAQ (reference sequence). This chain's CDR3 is CATRGNTEAFF. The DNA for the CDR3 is TGTGCCACCCGGGGGAACACTGAAGCTTTCTTT.

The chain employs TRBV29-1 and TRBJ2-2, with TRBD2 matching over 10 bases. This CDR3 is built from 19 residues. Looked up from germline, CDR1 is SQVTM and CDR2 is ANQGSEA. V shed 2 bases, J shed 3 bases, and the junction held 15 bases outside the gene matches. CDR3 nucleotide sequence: TGCAGCGTTGAACTTTATCGAGCGGGGGGGCTTAGTCACACCGGGGAGCTGTTTTTT. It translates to CSVELYRAGGLSHTGELFF.

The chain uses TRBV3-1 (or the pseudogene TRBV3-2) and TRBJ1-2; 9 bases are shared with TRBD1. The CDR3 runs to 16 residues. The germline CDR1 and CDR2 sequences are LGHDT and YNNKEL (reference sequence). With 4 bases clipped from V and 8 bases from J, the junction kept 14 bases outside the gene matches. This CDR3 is CASSLGQGNVAGGYTF. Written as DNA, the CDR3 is TGTGCCAGCAGCCTGGGACAGGGAAACGTGGCCGGAGGCTACACCTTC.

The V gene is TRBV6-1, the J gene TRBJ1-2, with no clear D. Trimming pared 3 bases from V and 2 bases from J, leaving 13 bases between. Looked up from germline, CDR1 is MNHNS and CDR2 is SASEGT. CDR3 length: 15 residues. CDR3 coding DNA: TGTGCCAGCAGTGAGTTTAGTAGGAGAAACTATGGCTACACCTTC. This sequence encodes CASSEFSRRNYGYTF.

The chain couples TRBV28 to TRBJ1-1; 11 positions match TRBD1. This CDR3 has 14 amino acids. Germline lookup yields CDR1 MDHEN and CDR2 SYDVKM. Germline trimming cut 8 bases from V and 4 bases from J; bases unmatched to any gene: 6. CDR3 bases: TGTGCCAGCGGGACAGGGGGGTGGAGCACTGAAGCTTTCTTT. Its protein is CASGTGGWSTEAFF.

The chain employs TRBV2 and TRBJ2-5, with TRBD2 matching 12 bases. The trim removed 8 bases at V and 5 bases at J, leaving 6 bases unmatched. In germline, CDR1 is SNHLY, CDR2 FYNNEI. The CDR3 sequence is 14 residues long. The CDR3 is CASCGLAGRETQYF. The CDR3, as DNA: TGTGCCAGCTGCGGACTAGCGGGGAGGGAGACCCAGTACTTC.

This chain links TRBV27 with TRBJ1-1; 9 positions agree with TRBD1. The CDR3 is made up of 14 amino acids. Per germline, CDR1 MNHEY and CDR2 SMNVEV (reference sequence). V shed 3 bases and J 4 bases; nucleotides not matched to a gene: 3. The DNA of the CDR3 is TGTGCCAGCAGTTTGACAGGGGGGACCACTGAAGCTTTCTTT. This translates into CASSLTGGTTEAFF.

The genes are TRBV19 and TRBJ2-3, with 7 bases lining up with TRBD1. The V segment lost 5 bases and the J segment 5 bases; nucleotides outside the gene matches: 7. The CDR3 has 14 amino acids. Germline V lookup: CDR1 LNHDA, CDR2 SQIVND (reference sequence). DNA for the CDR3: TGTGCCAGTAGTCTAACGGACAGGAGAGATACGCAGTATTTT. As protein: CASSLTDRRDTQYF.

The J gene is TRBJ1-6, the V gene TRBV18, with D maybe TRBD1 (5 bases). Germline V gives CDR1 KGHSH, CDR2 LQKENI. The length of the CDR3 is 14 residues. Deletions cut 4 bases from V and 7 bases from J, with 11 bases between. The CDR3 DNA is TGTGCCAGCTCACTTCAGGGCTACAATTCACCCCTCCACTTT. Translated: CASSLQGYNSPLHF.